This T cell receptor (beta chain) derives from a study of shared clonotypes between healthy human individuals. Turning to the study itself: Sampling drew on donors who were a couple of women and three men aged 18 to 49.

Turning to this clone: The antigen is unknown.

The germline gives CDR1 SGHVS, CDR2 FNYEAQ. The CDR3 sequence is 17 residues long. V gave up 3 bases and J gave up 5 bases, with 21 bases separating them. Whole-study findings and limits: Shared clonotypes across all four donors exceeded non-shared ones in generation probability. Naive subsets generally had larger estimated richness than memory subsets.

The data were produced by immunoSEQ multiplex PCR, yet TCRdb's version contains in-frame clones alone and is incomplete. Of roughly 760,000 clones in the sample, around 74% were seen once. V gene TRBV7-6 combines with J gene TRBJ2-3, with D maybe TRBD1 (6 bases). This receptor was identified in a woman in her twenties or thirties in good health. The sample taken for sequencing was memory CD4+ T cells sorted from blood. Subset meaning: CD45RA-negative fraction. For the CDR3, the DNA is TGTGCCAGCAGCTTGGGGCTACCGGGACAAGTACGAGATACGCAGTATTTT. It yields the protein CASSLGLPGQVRDTQYF.